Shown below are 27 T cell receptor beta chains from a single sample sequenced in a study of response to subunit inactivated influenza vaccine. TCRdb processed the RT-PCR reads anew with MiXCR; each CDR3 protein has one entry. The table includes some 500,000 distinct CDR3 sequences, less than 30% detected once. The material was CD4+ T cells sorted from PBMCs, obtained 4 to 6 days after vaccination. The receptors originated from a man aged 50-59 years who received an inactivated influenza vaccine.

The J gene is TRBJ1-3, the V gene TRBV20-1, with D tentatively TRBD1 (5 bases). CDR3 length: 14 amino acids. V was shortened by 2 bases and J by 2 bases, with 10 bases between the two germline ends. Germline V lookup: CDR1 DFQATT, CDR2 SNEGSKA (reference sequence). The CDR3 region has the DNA TGCAGTGCTAGACTCCAGGGAGCTGGAAACACCATATATTTT. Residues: CSARLQGAGNTIYF.

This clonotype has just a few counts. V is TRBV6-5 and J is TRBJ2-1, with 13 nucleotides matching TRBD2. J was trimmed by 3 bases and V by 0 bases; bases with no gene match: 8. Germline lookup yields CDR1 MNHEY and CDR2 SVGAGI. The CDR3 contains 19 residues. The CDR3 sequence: CASSYSKGLAGPYYNEQFF. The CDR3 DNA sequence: TGTGCCAGCAGTTACTCGAAGGGACTAGCGGGACCCTACTACAATGAGCAGTTCTTC.

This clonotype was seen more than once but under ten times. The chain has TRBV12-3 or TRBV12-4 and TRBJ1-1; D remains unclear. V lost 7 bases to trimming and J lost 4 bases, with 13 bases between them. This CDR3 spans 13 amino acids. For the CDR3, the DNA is TGTGCCAGCACCCAAGGCGTACCCACTGAAGCTTTCTTT. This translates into CASTQGVPTEAFF.

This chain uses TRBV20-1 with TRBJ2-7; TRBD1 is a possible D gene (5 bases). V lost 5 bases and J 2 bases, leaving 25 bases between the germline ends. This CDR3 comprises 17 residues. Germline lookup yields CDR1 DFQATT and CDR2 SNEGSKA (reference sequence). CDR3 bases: TGCAGTGCTCCGGAATTGACAGCCGAGCTACTTACCTACGAGCAGTACTTC. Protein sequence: CSAPELTAELLTYEQYF.

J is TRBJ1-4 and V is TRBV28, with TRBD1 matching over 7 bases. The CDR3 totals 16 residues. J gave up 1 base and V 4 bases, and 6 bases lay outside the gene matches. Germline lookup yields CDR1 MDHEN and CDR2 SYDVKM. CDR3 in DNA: TGTGCCAGCAGTTCCCTCCCAGGGGGAACTAATGAAAAACTGTTTTTT. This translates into CASSSLPGGTNEKLFF.

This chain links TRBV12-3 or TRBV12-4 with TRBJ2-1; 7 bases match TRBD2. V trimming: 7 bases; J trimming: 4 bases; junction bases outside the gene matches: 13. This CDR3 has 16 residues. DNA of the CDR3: TGTGCCAGCACCCCCGGGGCGGGAGTTTCTTACAATGAGCAGTTCTTC. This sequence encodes CASTPGAGVSYNEQFF.

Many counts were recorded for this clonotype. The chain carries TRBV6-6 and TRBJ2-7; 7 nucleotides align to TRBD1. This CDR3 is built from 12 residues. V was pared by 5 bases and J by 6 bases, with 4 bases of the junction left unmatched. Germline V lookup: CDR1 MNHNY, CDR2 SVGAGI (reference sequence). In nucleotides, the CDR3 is TGTGCCAGCAGTACAACAGGGGCCGAGCAGTACTTC. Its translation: CASSTTGAEQYF.

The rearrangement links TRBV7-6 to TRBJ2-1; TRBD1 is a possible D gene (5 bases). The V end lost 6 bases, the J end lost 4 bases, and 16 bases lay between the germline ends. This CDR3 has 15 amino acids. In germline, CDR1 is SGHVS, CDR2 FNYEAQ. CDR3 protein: CASSPLKGPYNEQFF. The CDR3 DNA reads TGTGCCAGCAGTCCCCTGAAGGGGCCATACAATGAGCAGTTCTTC.

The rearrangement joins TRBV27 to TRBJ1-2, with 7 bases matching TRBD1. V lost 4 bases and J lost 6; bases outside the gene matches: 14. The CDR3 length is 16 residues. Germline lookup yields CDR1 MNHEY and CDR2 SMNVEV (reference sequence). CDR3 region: CASSSRPSQGKDGYTF. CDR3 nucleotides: TGTGCCAGCAGTTCCCGCCCCTCACAGGGGAAGGATGGCTACACCTTC.

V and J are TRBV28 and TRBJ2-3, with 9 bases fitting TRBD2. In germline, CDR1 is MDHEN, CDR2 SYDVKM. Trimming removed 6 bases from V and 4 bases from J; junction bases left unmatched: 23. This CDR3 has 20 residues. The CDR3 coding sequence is TGTGCCAGCAGCGCCGCCTCCCCCGTAATAGCGGGAGTTATTTCAGATACGCAGTATTTT. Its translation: CASSAASPVIAGVISDTQYF.

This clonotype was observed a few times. Written as DNA, the CDR3 is TGTGCCTGGAGCGCCGGGGGCACTGAAGCTTTCTTT. As protein: CAWSAGGTEAFF. This sequence joins TRBV30 and TRBJ1-1; tentative D call: TRBD1 (5 bases). This CDR3 is 12 amino acids long. CDR1 and CDR2 (germline): GTSNPN, SVGIG (reference sequence). The V end lost 3 bases, the J end lost 4 bases, and 9 bases lay between the germline ends.

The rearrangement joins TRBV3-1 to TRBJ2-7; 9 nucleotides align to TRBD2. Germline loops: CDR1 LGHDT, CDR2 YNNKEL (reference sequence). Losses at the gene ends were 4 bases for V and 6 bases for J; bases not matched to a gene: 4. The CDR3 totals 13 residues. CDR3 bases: TGTGCCAGCAGCCTAGCGGGAGCCGCCGAGCAGTACTTC. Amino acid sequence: CASSLAGAAEQYF.

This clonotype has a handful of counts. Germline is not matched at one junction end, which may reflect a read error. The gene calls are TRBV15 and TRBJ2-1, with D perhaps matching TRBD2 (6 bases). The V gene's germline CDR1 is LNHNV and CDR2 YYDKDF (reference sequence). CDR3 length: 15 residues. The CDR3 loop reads CATSRERIAGTRKIF. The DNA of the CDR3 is TGTGCCACCAGCAGAGAGAGAATTGCGGGAACTCGAAAGATCTTC. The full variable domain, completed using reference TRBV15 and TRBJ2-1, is DAMVIQNPRYQVTQFGKPVTLSCSQTLNHNVMYWYQQKSSQAPKLLFHYYDKDFNNEADTPDNFQSRRPNTSFCFLDIRSPGLGDTAMYLCATSRERIAGTRKIFGPGTRLTVL.

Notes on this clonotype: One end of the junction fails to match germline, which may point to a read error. The CDR3 reads CASSSERGSGRSTGTQYF. The CDR3 bases are TGCGCCAGCAGCTCTGAGAGGGGAAGCGGGAGGTCCACAGGTACGCAGTATTTT. The gene calls are TRBV5-1 and TRBJ2-3; 9 bases are shared with TRBD2. The CDR3 length is 18 residues. Per the germline V gene, CDR1 is SGHRS and CDR2 is YFSETQ.

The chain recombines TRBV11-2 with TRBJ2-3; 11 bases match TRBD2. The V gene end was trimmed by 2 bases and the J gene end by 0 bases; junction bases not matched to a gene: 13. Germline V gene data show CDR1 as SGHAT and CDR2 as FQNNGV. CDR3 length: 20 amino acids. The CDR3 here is CASSLYLTGTSGFSTDTQYF. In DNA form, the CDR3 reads TGTGCCAGCAGCTTATATCTAACCGGGACTAGCGGATTTAGCACAGATACGCAGTATTTT.

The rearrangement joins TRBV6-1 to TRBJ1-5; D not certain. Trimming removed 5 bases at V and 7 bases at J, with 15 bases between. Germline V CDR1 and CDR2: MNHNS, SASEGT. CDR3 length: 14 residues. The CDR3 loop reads CASSPSTAEQPQHF. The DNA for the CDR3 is TGTGCCAGCAGTCCGTCGACTGCCGAGCAGCCCCAGCATTTT.

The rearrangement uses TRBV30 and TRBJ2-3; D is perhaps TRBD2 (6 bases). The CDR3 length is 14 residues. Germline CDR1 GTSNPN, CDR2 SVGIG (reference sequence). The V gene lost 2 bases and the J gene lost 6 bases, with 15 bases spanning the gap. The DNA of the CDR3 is TGTGCCTGGAGTCCTCTAGCGCGAGGGGATACGCAGTATTTT. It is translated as CAWSPLARGDTQYF.

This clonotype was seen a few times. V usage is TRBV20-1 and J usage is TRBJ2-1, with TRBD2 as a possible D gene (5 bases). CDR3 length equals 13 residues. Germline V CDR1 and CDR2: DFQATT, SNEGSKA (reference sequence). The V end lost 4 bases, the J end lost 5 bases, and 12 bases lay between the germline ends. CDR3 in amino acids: CSATISADNEQFF. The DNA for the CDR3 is TGCAGTGCTACCATTAGCGCGGACAATGAGCAGTTCTTC.

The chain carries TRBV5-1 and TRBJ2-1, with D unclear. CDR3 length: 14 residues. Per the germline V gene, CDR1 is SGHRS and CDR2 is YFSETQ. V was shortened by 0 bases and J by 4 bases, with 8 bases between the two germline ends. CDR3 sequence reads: CASSLAETYNEQFF. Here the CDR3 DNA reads TGCGCCAGCAGCTTGGCCGAGACTTACAATGAGCAGTTCTTC.

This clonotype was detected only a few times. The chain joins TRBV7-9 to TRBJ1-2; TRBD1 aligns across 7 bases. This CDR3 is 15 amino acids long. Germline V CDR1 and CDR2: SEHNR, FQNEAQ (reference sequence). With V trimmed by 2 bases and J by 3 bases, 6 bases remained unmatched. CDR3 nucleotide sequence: TGTGCCAGCAGCTTATCGGCAGGGGGGGACTATGGCTACACCTTC. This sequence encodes CASSLSAGGDYGYTF.

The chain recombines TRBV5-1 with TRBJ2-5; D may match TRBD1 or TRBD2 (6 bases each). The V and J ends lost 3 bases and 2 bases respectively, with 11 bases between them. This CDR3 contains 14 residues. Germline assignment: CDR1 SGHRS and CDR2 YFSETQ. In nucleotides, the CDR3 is TGCGCCAGCAGCTATGGGGGGCGACAAGAGACCCAGTACTTC. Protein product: CASSYGGRQETQYF. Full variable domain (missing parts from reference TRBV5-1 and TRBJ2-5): KAGVTQTPRYLIKTRGQQVTLSCSPISGHRSVSWYQQTPGQGLQFLFEYFSETQRNKGNFPGRFSGRQFSNSRSEMNVSTLELGDSALYLCASSYGGRQETQYFGPGTRLLVL.

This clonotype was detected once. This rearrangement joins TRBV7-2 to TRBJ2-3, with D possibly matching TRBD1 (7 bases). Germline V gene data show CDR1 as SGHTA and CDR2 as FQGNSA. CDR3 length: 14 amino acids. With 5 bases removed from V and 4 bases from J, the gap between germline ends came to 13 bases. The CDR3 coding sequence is TGTGCCAGCAGCCCTCGGAGGGGGCCAGATACGCAGTATTTT. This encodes CASSPRRGPDTQYF.

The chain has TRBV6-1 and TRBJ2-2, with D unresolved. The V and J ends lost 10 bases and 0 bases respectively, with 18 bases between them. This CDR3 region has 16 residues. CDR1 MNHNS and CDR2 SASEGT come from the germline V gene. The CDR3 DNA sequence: TGTGCCACTATTCAAATAAGGCCGGCGAACACCGGGGAGCTGTTTTTT. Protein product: CATIQIRPANTGELFF.

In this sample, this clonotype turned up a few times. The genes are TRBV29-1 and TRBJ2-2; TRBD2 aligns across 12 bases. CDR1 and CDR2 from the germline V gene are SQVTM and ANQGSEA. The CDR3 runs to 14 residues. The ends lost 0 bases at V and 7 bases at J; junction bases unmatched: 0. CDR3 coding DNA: TGCAGCGTTGAAGAGGGACTAGCGGGCGGGGAGCTGTTTTTT. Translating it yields CSVEEGLAGGELFF.

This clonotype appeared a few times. The CDR3 loop is CASSNRGQNTGELFF. CDR3 DNA: TGTGCCAGCAGCAACAGGGGCCAGAACACCGGGGAGCTGTTTTTT. The V gene is TRBV12-3 or TRBV12-4, the J gene TRBJ2-2; 7 bases map to TRBD1. Germline trimming cut 6 bases from V and 1 base from J; bases unmatched to any gene: 5. The CDR3 consists of 15 residues.

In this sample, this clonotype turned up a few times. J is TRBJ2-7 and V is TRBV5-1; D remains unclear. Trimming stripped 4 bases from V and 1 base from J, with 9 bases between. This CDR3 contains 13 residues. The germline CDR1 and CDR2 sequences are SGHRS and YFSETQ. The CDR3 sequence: CASSLERSYEQYF. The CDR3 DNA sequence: TGCGCCAGCAGCCTAGAGCGATCCTACGAGCAGTACTTC.

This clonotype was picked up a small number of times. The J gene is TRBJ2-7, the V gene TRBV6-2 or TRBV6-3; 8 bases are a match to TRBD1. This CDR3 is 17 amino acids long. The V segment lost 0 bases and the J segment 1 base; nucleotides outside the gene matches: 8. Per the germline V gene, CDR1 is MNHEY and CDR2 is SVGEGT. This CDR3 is CASSYSRDRGTSYEQYF. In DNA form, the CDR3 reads TGTGCCAGCAGTTACTCGAGAGACAGGGGAACTTCCTACGAGCAGTACTTC.